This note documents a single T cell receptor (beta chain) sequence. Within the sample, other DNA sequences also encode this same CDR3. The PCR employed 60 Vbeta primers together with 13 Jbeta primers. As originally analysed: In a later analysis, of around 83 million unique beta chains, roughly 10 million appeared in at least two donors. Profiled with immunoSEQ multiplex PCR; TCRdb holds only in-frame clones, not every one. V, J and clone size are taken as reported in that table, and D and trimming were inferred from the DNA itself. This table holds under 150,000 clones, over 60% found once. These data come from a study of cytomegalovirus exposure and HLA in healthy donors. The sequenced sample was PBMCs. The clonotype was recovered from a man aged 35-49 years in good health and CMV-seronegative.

Here the CDR3 reads CASSVAGGGDTGELFF. The DNA for the CDR3 is TGTGCCAGCAGCGTAGCCGGGGGAGGGGACACCGGGGAGCTGTTTTTT. The chain is built from TRBV9 and TRBJ2-2, with 7 bases fitting TRBD2. The CDR3 covers 16 residues. V gave up 0 bases and J gave up 3 bases; unmatched junction bases: 5. Germline CDR1 reads SGDLS; CDR2 reads YYNGEE.